These T cell receptor beta chains were read from a single sample in a study of shared clonotypes between healthy human individuals. The assay was immunoSEQ multiplex PCR, and TCRdb's table has in-frame clones only and misses some. The profile shows millions of clones, approximately 95% of them singletons. Specimen: naive CD8+ T cells sorted from blood. All receptors derive from a man aged 18 to 30 in good health. The conserved cysteine and the conserved F or W are not part of the CDR3 here.

j_call | v_call | cdr3_aa
TRBJ2-7 | TRBV5-1 | ASSFFSVGAVEQY
TRBJ2-3 | TRBV10-1 | ASSESSGRGSGTDTQY
TRBJ2-3 | TRBV9 | ASSEGSGSVTDTQY
TRBJ2-2 | TRBV12-5 | ASRVLWCWAGELF
TRBJ1-1 | TRBV13 | ASSPGSWGTEAF
TRBJ1-5 | TRBV5-6 | ASSLAIQGQPQH
TRBJ2-7 | TRBV27 | ASGPVGLAGEQY
TRBJ2-7 | TRBV4-3 | ASSQDYYGGDSWEQY
TRBJ2-6 | TRBV18 | ASSPDRLGQYSGRANVLT
TRBJ2-1 | TRBV28 | ASSLTGLSEQF
TRBJ2-7 | TRBV4-1 | ASSHSGDEQY
TRBJ2-5 | TRBV7-9 | ASSFQTAQETQY
TRBJ1-1 | TRBV4-1 | ASSQERQPNTEAF
TRBJ2-7 | TRBV11-2 | ASSLVLMDEQY
TRBJ2-7 | TRBV19 | ASTDREGLYEQY
TRBJ1-6 | TRBV5-1 | ASSLDLSSYNSPLH
TRBJ2-7 | TRBV5-1 | ASSFDPTGENYEQY
TRBJ2-7 | TRBV30 | AWSPTGGEQY
TRBJ2-5 | TRBV25-1 | ASSEFDRKYQETQY
TRBJ2-7 | TRBV7-9 | ASRARQALPY
TRBJ2-2 | TRBV7-6 | ASSFGLTGELF
TRBJ2-7 | TRBV13 | ASSFTGAVSPYEQY
TRBJ1-5 | TRBV27 | ASSFRGANQPQH
TRBJ2-7 | TRBV4-1 | ASSQVPAGIGYEQY
TRBJ1-1 | TRBV5-1 | ASSLGSGQGNTEAF
TRBJ2-1 | TRBV27 | ASSLLGTHNEQF
TRBJ1-2 | TRBV6-5 | ASSSSVGYT
TRBJ2-7 | TRBV27 | ASSFRRGNRYEQC
TRBJ2-7 | TRBV4-2 | ASSLGGTTYEQY
TRBJ2-2 | TRBV4-2 | ASSQDGTGSNTGELF
TRBJ1-4 | TRBV11-3 | ASRRPDSEKLF
TRBJ1-1 | TRBV29-1 | SVVRQGIEAF
TRBJ2-7 | TRBV4-3 | ASSQAEAYEQY
TRBJ2-7 | TRBV2 | ASSPGRGLYEQY
TRBJ2-3 | TRBV13 | ASSSPGKDTQY
TRBJ2-1 | TRBV19 | ASSTPGGRFNEQF
TRBJ1-2 | TRBV4-1 | ASSQIGSRYGYT
TRBJ1-2 | TRBV2 | ASNLNRGESYT
TRBJ2-3 | TRBV7-6 | ASSLPSKSADTQY
TRBJ2-5 | TRBV7-9 | ASSSGTSGNYLQETQY
TRBJ2-7 | TRBV4-1 | ASSLADRYEQY
TRBJ2-3 | TRBV4-3 | ASSQEKGGSTDTQY
TRBJ2-2 | TRBV28 | ASSLTGVTGELF
TRBJ1-6 | TRBV25-1 | ASSDGTGGYSPLH
TRBJ1-1 | TRBV4-3 | ASSQGAGVTDTEAF